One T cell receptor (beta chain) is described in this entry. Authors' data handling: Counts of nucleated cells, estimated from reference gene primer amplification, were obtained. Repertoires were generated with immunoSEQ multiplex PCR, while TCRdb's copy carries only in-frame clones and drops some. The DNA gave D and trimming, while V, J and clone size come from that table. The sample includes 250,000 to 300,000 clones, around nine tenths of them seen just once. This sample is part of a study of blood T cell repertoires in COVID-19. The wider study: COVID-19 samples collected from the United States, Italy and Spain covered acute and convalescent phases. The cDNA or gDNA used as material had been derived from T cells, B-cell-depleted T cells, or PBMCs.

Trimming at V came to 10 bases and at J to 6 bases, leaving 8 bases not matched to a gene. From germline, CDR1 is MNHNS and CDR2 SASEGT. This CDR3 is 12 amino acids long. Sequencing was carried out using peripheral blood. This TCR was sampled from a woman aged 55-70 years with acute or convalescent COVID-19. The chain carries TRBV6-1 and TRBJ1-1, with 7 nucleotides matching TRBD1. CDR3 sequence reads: CATTGQIPEAFF. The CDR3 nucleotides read TGTGCCACCACGGGACAGATACCTGAAGCTTTCTTT.